The present entry profiles one T cell receptor (beta chain) with its context. Profiling relied on immunoSEQ multiplex PCR, and the TCRdb table lists in-frame clones only, not all of them. Of under 65,000 clones in the sample, about nine tenths were seen once. Germline loops: CDR1 SNHLY, CDR2 FYNNEI. This CDR3 is built from 14 residues. Trimming removed 6 bases from V and 4 bases from J, with 15 bases in between. These data are taken from a study of control samples from healthy donors and cancer patients. The sequenced material came from PBMCs. V usage is TRBV2 and J usage is TRBJ1-1, with D possibly TRBD1 on 5 matching bases. The sequence came from a woman aged 45 to 65 with colorectal cancer. The chain's CDR3 is CASSPDTGSTEAFF. The CDR3 bases are TGTGCCAGCAGCCCGGACACGGGGAGCACTGAAGCTTTCTTT.